The 24 T cell receptor beta chains in this list originate from one sample, sequenced in a study of blood T cell repertoires in COVID-19. Method: immunoSEQ multiplex PCR; TCRdb's copy keeps in-frame clones and lacks some. The sample lists a few hundred thousand clones; almost 90% were seen once. Sequencing was carried out using peripheral blood. Receptors were obtained from a woman aged 35 to 49 with COVID-19, enrolled during active disease.

The CDR3 DNA sequence: TGTGCCAGCTCACCGCGACCGGGACAGGGCTCCTACGAGCAGTACTTC. Translation gives CASSPRPGQGSYEQYF. This chain connects TRBV18 to TRBJ2-7, with 9 bases identical to TRBD1. The CDR3 loop spans 16 amino acids. The junction had 6 bases not matched to a gene; V was cut back by 3 bases and J by 0 bases. Germline lookup yields CDR1 KGHSH and CDR2 LQKENI.

The chain combines TRBV4-1 with TRBJ1-2; 8 positions match TRBD1. Per germline, CDR1 MGHRA and CDR2 YSYEKL. CDR3 length equals 15 residues. The V and J ends lost 0 bases and 2 bases, in that order; junction bases with no gene match: 2. The CDR3 sequence is CASSQDRTGNYGYTF. CDR3 DNA: TGCGCCAGCAGCCAAGATCGGACAGGGAACTATGGCTACACCTTC.

The V call is TRBV6-2 or TRBV6-3, the J call TRBJ2-7; no clear D. The CDR3 totals 14 residues. Looked up from germline, CDR1 is MNHEY and CDR2 is SVGEGT. The ends were cut back, 0 bases at V and 7 bases at J, with 13 bases in the middle. CDR3: CASSYSRRSREQYF. CDR3 DNA sequence: TGTGCCAGCAGTTACTCGAGACGTTCGAGGGAGCAGTACTTC.

This chain connects TRBV19 to TRBJ1-2; D might be TRBD1 (6 bases). This CDR3 spans 14 amino acids. V dropped 7 bases and J dropped 5 bases, with 17 bases sitting between them. Per the germline V gene, CDR1 is LNHDA and CDR2 is SQIVND (reference sequence). CDR3 in DNA: TGTGCCAGTACCGGACAGAGCTTATGGTATGGCTACACCTTC. Translation gives CASTGQSLWYGYTF.

In the case of this clone: The sample holds other DNA sequences that translate to the same CDR3. The chain has TRBV19 and TRBJ2-7; TRBD1 matches 9 bases. The CDR3 runs 14 residues. V lost 1 base to trimming and J lost 2 bases; unmatched junction nucleotides: 0. Germline V gene sequence: CDR1 LNHDA, CDR2 SQIVND (reference sequence). The CDR3 loop is CASSIGQGAYEQYF. CDR3 bases: TGTGCCAGTAGTATAGGACAGGGGGCCTACGAGCAGTACTTC.

The chain joins TRBV4-3 to TRBJ1-2; D possibly corresponds to TRBD1 (6 bases). Germline loops: CDR1 LGHNA, CDR2 YSLEER. The CDR3 contains 15 residues. The V end lost 0 bases, the J end lost 8 bases, and 16 bases lay between the germline ends. The CDR3 DNA sequence: TGCGCCAGCAGCCAAGAGGCCAGGGGAGAGTTCGGCTACACCTTC. Encoded protein: CASSQEARGEFGYTF.

The J gene is TRBJ1-1, the V gene TRBV7-2; D gene ambiguous. Germline V gene sequence: CDR1 SGHTA, CDR2 FQGNSA. CDR3 size: 16 residues. V was cut by 1 base and J by 1 base, with 13 bases left in between. The DNA of the CDR3 is TGTGCCAGCAGCTTAGTGAGTGTCGGAGAGAACACTGAAGCTTTCTTT. This codes for CASSLVSVGENTEAFF.

The V call is TRBV7-3, the J call TRBJ2-3; possibly TRBD2 for D (5 bases). The CDR3 totals 14 residues. The V gene's germline CDR1 is SGHTA and CDR2 FQGTGA. V gave up 1 base and J gave up 3 bases, with 8 bases separating them. The CDR3 DNA sequence: TGTGCCAGCAGCTTAAGCCCGGGGACAGATACGCAGTATTTT. It encodes CASSLSPGTDTQYF.

A note on this clone: The sample has other DNA sequences that encode this CDR3 too. The chain carries TRBV19 and TRBJ1-1; no clear D. CDR1 LNHDA and CDR2 SQIVND come from the germline V gene (reference sequence). The CDR3 sequence is 13 residues long. The V end lost 0 bases, the J end lost 5 bases, and 7 bases lay between the germline ends. The CDR3 sequence is CASSIDRRTEAFF. The CDR3 DNA sequence: TGTGCCAGTAGTATAGATCGGAGGACTGAAGCTTTCTTT.

This clone was seen a few times. This chain links TRBV6-6 with TRBJ2-3, with a tentative D call TRBD1 (5 bases). The germline V gene has CDR1 MNHNY and CDR2 SVGAGI (reference sequence). The CDR3 consists of 14 residues. The V and J ends lost 3 bases and 6 bases respectively, with 13 bases between them. CDR3 bases: TGTGCCAGCAGTTATCGGCAGGGTGGGGATACGCAGTATTTT. Translating it yields CASSYRQGGDTQYF.

The chain carries TRBV6-5 and TRBJ1-6; 7 nucleotides agree with TRBD1. CDR1 is MNHEY, CDR2 SVGAGI, per germline. There are 15 residues in the CDR3. Trimming removed 6 bases from V and 13 bases from J; junction bases left unmatched: 15. CDR3 region: CASSQVLDRSLPLHF. CDR3 bases: TGTGCCAGCAGCCAGGTTTTGGACAGGTCCCTTCCCCTCCACTTT.

The chain carries TRBV25-1 and TRBJ1-1; 9 bases match TRBD1. The V gene end was trimmed by 1 base and the J gene end by 3 bases; junction bases not matched to a gene: 3. Germline CDR1 is MGHDK and CDR2 is SYGVNS. This CDR3 contains 15 residues. As DNA, the CDR3 is TGTGCCAGCAGTGAATTAACAGGGGGCCACACTGAAGCTTTCTTT. Its translation is CASSELTGGHTEAFF.

The chain recombines TRBV11-2 with TRBJ2-5, with D tentatively TRBD1 (5 bases). Germline CDR1 is SGHAT and CDR2 is FQNNGV. Trimming shortened V by 1 base and J by 5 bases, and 8 bases separated the two germline ends. The CDR3 is 13 residues long. For the CDR3, the DNA is TGTGCCAGCAGCTTAGGCCCAGGGGAGACCCAGTACTTC. As protein: CASSLGPGETQYF.

The rearrangement joins TRBV10-3 to TRBJ2-1; 7 bases map to TRBD1. The J segment lost 6 bases and the V segment lost 6 bases, leaving 2 bases of the junction unmatched. Germline values: CDR1 ENHRY, CDR2 SYGVKD. The CDR3 is 12 amino acids. CDR3 in DNA: TGTGCCATCAGGGCAGGGGGCAATGAGCAGTTCTTC. Protein sequence: CAIRAGGNEQFF.

In this sample, this clone turned up once. This chain joins TRBV7-2 and TRBJ1-5; 12 nucleotides line up with TRBD1. Germline lookup yields CDR1 SGHTA and CDR2 FQGNSA. Germline trimming cut 4 bases from V and 1 base from J; bases unmatched to any gene: 8. This CDR3 region has 18 residues. The CDR3 DNA reads TGTGCCAGCAGCTCCCGGGACAGGGGGCCGCACAGCAATCAGCCCCAGCATTTT. Residues: CASSSRDRGPHSNQPQHF.

This sequence joins TRBV30 and TRBJ1-3; no clear D gene. V shed 6 bases and J shed 4 bases, with 7 bases lying between them. Germline-derived CDR1 and CDR2 are GTSNPN and SVGIG (reference sequence). This CDR3 has 11 amino acids. The CDR3 loop is CACYSGNTIYF. The CDR3 nucleotides read TGTGCCTGTTATAGCGGAAACACCATATATTTT.

The V call is TRBV11-2, the J call TRBJ2-7, with D uncertain. The CDR3 runs 14 residues. V lost 4 bases, J lost 6 bases, and 16 bases lay in between. Germline V gene data show CDR1 as SGHAT and CDR2 as FQNNGV. CDR3 region: CASSSTYRVAEQYF. DNA for the CDR3: TGTGCCAGCAGCTCGACCTACCGGGTCGCCGAGCAGTACTTC. The entire variable domain, with the rest obtained from reference TRBV11-2 and TRBJ2-7, is as follows: EAGVAQSPRYKIIEKRQSVAFWCNPISGHATLYWYQQILGQGPKLLIQFQNNGVVDDSQLPKDRFSAERLKGVDSTLKIQPAKLEDSAVYLCASSSTYRVAEQYFGPGTRLTVT.

The chain carries TRBV5-1 and TRBJ2-7, with 11 bases that match TRBD1. This CDR3 comprises 14 residues. Germline CDR1 is SGHRS and CDR2 is YFSETQ. V shed 4 bases and J 5 bases; nucleotides not matched to a gene: 5. Here the CDR3 reads CASSRLGQGDEQYF. The CDR3 coding sequence is TGCGCCAGCAGCCGCTTGGGACAGGGGGACGAGCAGTACTTC.

The chain links TRBV5-1 to TRBJ2-7, with 13 positions matching TRBD2. The CDR3 loop spans 14 amino acids. Germline CDR1 SGHRS, CDR2 YFSETQ. Trimming took 8 bases from V and 5 from J; bases not matched to a gene: 7. The CDR3 loop is CASKLAGGPHEQYF. Here the CDR3 DNA reads TGCGCCAGTAAACTAGCGGGAGGGCCCCACGAGCAGTACTTC.

The chain recombines TRBV28 with TRBJ1-2; 7 nucleotides align to TRBD1. CDR1 MDHEN and CDR2 SYDVKM come from the germline V gene. The CDR3 contains 14 residues. V shed 7 bases and J 3 bases; nucleotides not matched to a gene: 8. The CDR3 region has the DNA TGTGCCAGCAACCCGACAGGGTTCGACTATGGCTACACCTTC. Translation gives CASNPTGFDYGYTF.

This clone has just one count. The DNA for the CDR3 is TGCAGTGCTAGTCACCCGGGACAGGGGAGGTACGAGCAGTACTTC. This codes for CSASHPGQGRYEQYF. The chain has TRBV20-1 and TRBJ2-7; 10 nucleotides agree with TRBD1. Germline CDR1 is DFQATT and CDR2 is SNEGSKA (reference sequence). With V trimmed by 3 bases and J by 4 bases, 9 bases remained unmatched. This CDR3 region has 15 residues.

The V gene is TRBV27, the J gene TRBJ1-5; 10 nucleotides line up with TRBD1. The CDR3 totals 15 residues. Germline V CDR1 and CDR2: MNHEY, SMNVEV (reference sequence). After removal of 6 bases from V and 6 bases from J, the junction contained 8 bases not matched to a gene. The CDR3 sequence: CASRSTGTGAQPQHF. The CDR3 bases are TGTGCCAGCAGGTCAACCGGGACAGGGGCTCAGCCCCAGCATTTT.

The chain recombines TRBV28 with TRBJ1-2; D is perhaps TRBD1 (5 bases). The V gene's germline CDR1 is MDHEN and CDR2 SYDVKM. The CDR3 runs to 16 residues. V lost 6 bases to trimming and J lost 4 bases, with 21 bases between them. The CDR3 bases are TGTGCCAGCAGATTTCAGGGCGGTGGGGATGGCTATGGCTACACCTTC. Protein sequence: CASRFQGGGDGYGYTF.

V and J are TRBV2 and TRBJ2-5; 12 bases map to TRBD2. CDR1 SNHLY and CDR2 FYNNEI come from the germline V gene. The V gene end was trimmed by 3 bases and the J gene end by 2 bases; junction bases not matched to a gene: 7. The length of the CDR3 is 17 residues. The CDR3 here is CASSDPTGTSGQETQYF. CDR3 DNA sequence: TGTGCCAGCAGTGACCCCACGGGGACTAGCGGGCAAGAGACCCAGTACTTC.